This T cell receptor (beta chain) is drawn from a study of blood T cell repertoires in COVID-19. As for the study in general: The samples span acute and convalescent COVID-19 from the United States, Italy and Spain.

The protocol was immunoSEQ multiplex PCR, while the TCRdb copy is restricted to in-frame clones and leaves out a portion. In the table there are about 350,000 clones, roughly 90% of which are singletons. The germline V gene has CDR1 LGHNT and CDR2 FRNRAP. The CDR3 has 12 amino acids. Trimming pared 2 bases from V and 3 bases from J, leaving 5 bases between. In terms of age and location, participants ranged from roughly 18 to 100 years and lived in approximately 26 US areas. The sequenced sample was PBMCs or T cells enriched from blood (not recorded which). The clonotype was recovered from a woman aged 25 to 39 who had been exposed to COVID-19. This chain links TRBV12-5 with TRBJ2-7; D not resolved. CDR3 coding DNA: TGTGCTAGTGGTTTGTTCCTCTACGAGCAGTACTTC. Its protein is CASGLFLYEQYF.